This record covers a single T cell receptor beta chain. This sample was taken from a study of identical twins. Germline trimming cut 0 bases from V and 5 bases from J; bases unmatched to any gene: 4. Germline-derived CDR1 and CDR2 are LGHNA and YNFKEQ. The CDR3 has 16 amino acids. One entry per CDR3 protein results from TCRdb running MiXCR on the 5' RACE reads. The repertoire consists of under 900,000 distinct CDR3 sequences, with 15% to 20% occurring once and the leading ten covering under 15%. These same records also appear under a second study, on T cells expressing NK-cell markers.

The V call is TRBV4-2, the J call TRBJ2-2; TRBD1 matches 9 bases. This clonotype was obtained from a woman between 18 and 29 years old in good health. Sample: PBMCs. The CDR3 spells CASSQEKGQGTGELFF. CDR3 DNA sequence: TGTGCCAGCAGCCAAGAGAAGGGACAGGGAACCGGGGAGCTGTTTTTT.